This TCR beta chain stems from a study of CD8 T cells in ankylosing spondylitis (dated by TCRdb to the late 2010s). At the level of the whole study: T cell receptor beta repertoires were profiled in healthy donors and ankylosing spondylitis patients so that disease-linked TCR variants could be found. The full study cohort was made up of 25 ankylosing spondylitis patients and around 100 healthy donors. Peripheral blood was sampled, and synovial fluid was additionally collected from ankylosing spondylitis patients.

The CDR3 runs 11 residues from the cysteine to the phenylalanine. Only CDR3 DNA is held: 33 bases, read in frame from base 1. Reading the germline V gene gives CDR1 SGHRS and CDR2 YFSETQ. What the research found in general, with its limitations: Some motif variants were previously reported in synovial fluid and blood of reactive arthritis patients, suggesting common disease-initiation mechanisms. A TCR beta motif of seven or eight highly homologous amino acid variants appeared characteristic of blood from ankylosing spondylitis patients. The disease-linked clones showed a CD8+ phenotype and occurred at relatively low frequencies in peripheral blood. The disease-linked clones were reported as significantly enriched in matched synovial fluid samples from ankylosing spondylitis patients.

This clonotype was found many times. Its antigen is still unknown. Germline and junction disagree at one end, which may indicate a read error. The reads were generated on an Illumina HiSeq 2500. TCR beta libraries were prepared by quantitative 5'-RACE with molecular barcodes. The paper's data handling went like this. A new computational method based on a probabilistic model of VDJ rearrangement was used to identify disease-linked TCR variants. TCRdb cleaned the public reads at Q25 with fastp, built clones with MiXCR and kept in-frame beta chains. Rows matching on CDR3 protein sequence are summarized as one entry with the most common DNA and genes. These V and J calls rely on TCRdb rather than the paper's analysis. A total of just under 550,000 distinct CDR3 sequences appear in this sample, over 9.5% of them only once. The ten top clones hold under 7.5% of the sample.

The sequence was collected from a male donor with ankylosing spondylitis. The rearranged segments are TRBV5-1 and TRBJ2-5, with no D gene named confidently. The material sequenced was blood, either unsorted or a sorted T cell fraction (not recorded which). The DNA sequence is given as TGTGCCAGCAGCACACAAGAGACCCAGTACTTC. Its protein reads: CASSTQETQYF.